The entry below gives a single T cell receptor beta chain sequence along with its context. The target antigen is unknown. This specimen belongs to a study of cytomegalovirus exposure and HLA in healthy donors. The primer mix had 60 Vbeta and 13 Jbeta primers. Profiling relied on immunoSEQ multiplex PCR, and the TCRdb table lists in-frame clones only, not all of them. The listing records about 130,000 clones. Study-wide findings and caveats: Rare TCR sequences predominated, though certain public TCRs were found in many donors. As a later analysis showed, a missense DCLRE1C variant was linked to trimming of TCR beta V- and J-genes. Reported performance of the classifier showed diagnosis of cytomegalovirus status with high specificity and sensitivity.

The CDR3 runs to 17 residues. The V gene's germline CDR1 is SGHRS and CDR2 YFSETQ. V shed 4 bases, J shed 2 bases, and the junction held 9 bases outside the gene matches. Material: PBMCs. This receptor was obtained from a woman aged 40 to 55 in good health and CMV-seropositive. V and J are TRBV5-1 and TRBJ2-3; TRBD2 aligns across 11 bases. CDR3 residues: CASSLWTSGSSTDTQYF. The CDR3 nucleotides read TGCGCCAGCAGCCTATGGACTAGCGGGTCCTCCACAGATACGCAGTATTTT.